The 13 T cell receptor beta chains given below trace back to one sample, sequenced in a study of beta chain features in type 1 diabetes (dated by TCRdb to 2017 to 2018). To prepare the library, the immunoSEQ multiplex PCR assay was applied. The High Capacity cDNA Reverse Transcription Kit was used to reverse transcribe all of the isolated RNA, meaning that expressed TCRB transcripts were what got sequenced. Sourced from immuneACCESS, this table was stored by TCRdb with only in-frame sequences that have V and J called. A share of the clones is absent; for the studies checked, an unresolved V gene accounts for under half, and the remainder has no known explanation. This sample lists 450,000 to 550,000 clones; roughly 30% were detected once. In total, the top ten clones hold about 0.06% of the sample. Sample: naive CD4+ T cells from blood. This specimen's cell subset or site label, interpreted: true naive CD4+ T cells. Receptors were obtained from a man in his late teens or twenties in good health.

The gene calls are TRBV4-3 and TRBJ2-5; D is possibly TRBD2 (5 bases). The CDR3 has 13 residues. V was trimmed by 4 bases and J by 3 bases, leaving 9 bases between them. Germline V lookup: CDR1 LGHNA, CDR2 YSLEER. In nucleotides, the CDR3 is TGCGCCAGCAGCCTCGGGGTTGAAGAGACCCAGTACTTC. Encoded protein: CASSLGVEETQYF.

This chain links TRBV12-5 with TRBJ2-3, with 9 positions matching TRBD1. V was clipped by 6 bases and J by 6 bases; unmatched bases: 10. This CDR3 spans 15 amino acids. CDR1 LGHNT and CDR2 FRNRAP come from the germline V gene. DNA for the CDR3: TGTGCTAGTGGGTCTGACAGGGGGGCAGCCGATACGCAGTATTTT. Its translation is CASGSDRGAADTQYF.

For the CDR3, the DNA is TGTGCCAGCAGCCAGAACCTACTGCCCACCGGGGAGCTGTTTTTT. This gives the protein CASSQNLLPTGELFF. The chain is built from TRBV14 and TRBJ2-2, with D unclear. Per the germline V gene, CDR1 is SGHDN and CDR2 is FVKESK. The CDR3 has 15 amino acids. Trimming cost V 3 bases and J 4 bases, with 12 bases left between them.

The chain employs TRBV5-1 and TRBJ1-2, with TRBD1 as a possible D gene (5 bases). V was cut by 0 bases and J by 2 bases, with 8 bases left in between. Germline-derived CDR1 and CDR2 are SGHRS and YFSETQ. The CDR3 is 14 amino acids. DNA of the CDR3: TGCGCCAGCAGCTTGGAAGGGGACAACTATGGCTACACCTTC. Translated: CASSLEGDNYGYTF.

This chain links TRBV4-1 with TRBJ2-7; possible D gene TRBD2, 6 bases. Germline assignment: CDR1 MGHRA and CDR2 YSYEKL. The CDR3 contains 16 residues. V was clipped by 2 bases and J by 1 base, with 15 bases between them. As DNA, the CDR3 is TGCGCCAGCAGCCAACCCGCCAGGGAGGTTTCCTACGAGCAGTACTTC. Translated: CASSQPAREVSYEQYF.

Only a few counts were recorded for this clone. The rearrangement joins TRBV29-1 to TRBJ2-5, with 8 bases aligning to TRBD1. J was trimmed by 1 base and V by 5 bases; bases with no gene match: 3. The CDR3 runs 13 residues. CDR1 and CDR2 (germline): SQVTM, ANQGSEA. CDR3 residues: CSVHDRGQETQYF. CDR3 coding DNA: TGCAGCGTTCATGACAGGGGCCAAGAGACCCAGTACTTC.

This sequence joins TRBV29-1 and TRBJ1-2, with D possibly TRBD1 on 6 matching bases. There are 14 residues in the CDR3. V lost 7 bases to trimming and J lost 0 bases, with 15 bases between them. Per germline, CDR1 SQVTM and CDR2 ANQGSEA. In nucleotides, the CDR3 is TGCAGCGCGAACAGGGTCCCAGCTAACTATGGCTACACCTTC. Protein: CSANRVPANYGYTF. The variable domain in full, with the rest retrieved from reference TRBV29-1 and TRBJ1-2, is SAVISQKPSRDICQRGTSLTIQCQVDSQVTMMFWYRQQPGQSLTLIATANQGSEATYESGFVIDKFPISRPNLTFSTLTVSNMSPEDSSIYLCSANRVPANYGYTFGSGTRLTVV.

As to this clone: Other DNA sequences from this sample encode an identical CDR3 as well. The chain is built from TRBV7-7 and TRBJ2-5, with D possibly matching TRBD1 (6 bases). The CDR3 extends over 13 amino acids. Trimming removed 4 bases at V and 2 bases at J, with 8 bases between. Germline-derived CDR1 and CDR2 are SSHAT and FNYEAQ (reference sequence). The CDR3 nucleotides read TGTGCCAGCAGCTCCGACAGGCAAGAGACCCAGTACTTC. Translating it yields CASSSDRQETQYF.

This clone was picked up a small number of times. The V and J genes are TRBV18 and TRBJ1-1, with D unclear. The CDR3 length is 13 residues. With 4 bases removed from V and 7 bases from J, the gap between germline ends came to 13 bases. Germline CDR1 reads KGHSH; CDR2 reads LQKENI. The CDR3 coding sequence is TGTGCCAGCTCACACCTGGCAGTACTTGAAGCTTTCTTT. This sequence encodes CASSHLAVLEAFF.

Only a few counts were recorded for this clone. The chain employs TRBV10-3 and TRBJ2-1, with 9 bases identical to TRBD2. Trimming took 8 bases from V and 0 from J; bases not matched to a gene: 2. Germline values: CDR1 ENHRY, CDR2 SYGVKD. The CDR3 spans 14 residues. CDR3 loop: CAIHSGSSYNEQFF. The CDR3 nucleotides are TGTGCCATCCATAGCGGGAGCTCCTACAATGAGCAGTTCTTC.

The chain uses TRBV2 and TRBJ2-7; 12 bases map to TRBD2. Germline-derived CDR1 and CDR2 are SNHLY and FYNNEI. CDR3 size: 15 residues. Trimming took 6 bases from V and 5 from J; bases not matched to a gene: 8. CDR3 amino acids: CASRSTSGRTHEQYF. Written as DNA, the CDR3 is TGTGCCAGCAGATCGACTAGCGGGAGAACCCACGAGCAGTACTTC.

The rearrangement links TRBV29-1 to TRBJ2-1; D possibly matches TRBD1 or TRBD2 (5 bases each). The CDR3 runs to 14 residues. Trimming shortened V by 6 bases and J by 9 bases, and 21 bases separated the two germline ends. Germline V gives CDR1 SQVTM, CDR2 ANQGSEA. The CDR3 DNA reads as TGCAGCGTGCCCCTCCGGGACCCCGGCGGTGAGCAGTTCTTC. Its translation is CSVPLRDPGGEQFF.

This clone was detected only a few times. V and J are TRBV6-6 and TRBJ2-7; TRBD2 matches 7 bases. Germline values: CDR1 MNHNY, CDR2 SVGAGI (reference sequence). The CDR3 sequence is 15 residues long. V was clipped by 5 bases and J by 0 bases; unmatched bases: 7. DNA of the CDR3: TGTGCCAGCAGTAAGCCTAGCGGCGACTCCTACGAGCAGTACTTC. Protein: CASSKPSGDSYEQYF.